This TCR beta chain was sequenced in a study of blood T cell repertoires in COVID-19. Study background: Italy, Spain and the United States were the sources of the convalescent and acute COVID-19 samples. T cells, B-cell-depleted T cells, or PBMCs provided the cDNA or gDNA that served as material.

As handled by the study authors: Amplification of reference gene primers provided the estimated nucleated cell counts. Assay used: immunoSEQ multiplex PCR; TCRdb lists only in-frame clones, some missing. V and J calls and clone size follow that table, whereas D and trimming were derived from the DNA. The sample comprises some 150,000 clones, around 83% of which are singletons, and more than 1.5% rests with the top ten. V was trimmed by 8 bases and J by 4 bases, leaving 8 bases between them. CDR1 and CDR2 from the germline V gene are KGHSH and LQKENI. CDR3 size: 11 residues. The source is a human donor in a cohort sampled during active COVID-19. The specimen sequenced was peripheral blood. The V and J genes are TRBV18 and TRBJ1-2; D remains unclear. CDR3 amino acids: CASTRGYGYTF. The CDR3 nucleotides are TGTGCCAGCACTCGGGGCTATGGCTACACCTTC. Full variable domain (outside the CDR3, taken from reference TRBV18 and TRBJ1-2): NAGVMQNPRHLVRRRGQEARLRCSPMKGHSHVYWYRQLPEEGLKFMVYLQKENIIDESGMPKERFSAEFPKEGPSILRIQQVVRGDSAAYFCASTRGYGYTFGSGTRLTVV.